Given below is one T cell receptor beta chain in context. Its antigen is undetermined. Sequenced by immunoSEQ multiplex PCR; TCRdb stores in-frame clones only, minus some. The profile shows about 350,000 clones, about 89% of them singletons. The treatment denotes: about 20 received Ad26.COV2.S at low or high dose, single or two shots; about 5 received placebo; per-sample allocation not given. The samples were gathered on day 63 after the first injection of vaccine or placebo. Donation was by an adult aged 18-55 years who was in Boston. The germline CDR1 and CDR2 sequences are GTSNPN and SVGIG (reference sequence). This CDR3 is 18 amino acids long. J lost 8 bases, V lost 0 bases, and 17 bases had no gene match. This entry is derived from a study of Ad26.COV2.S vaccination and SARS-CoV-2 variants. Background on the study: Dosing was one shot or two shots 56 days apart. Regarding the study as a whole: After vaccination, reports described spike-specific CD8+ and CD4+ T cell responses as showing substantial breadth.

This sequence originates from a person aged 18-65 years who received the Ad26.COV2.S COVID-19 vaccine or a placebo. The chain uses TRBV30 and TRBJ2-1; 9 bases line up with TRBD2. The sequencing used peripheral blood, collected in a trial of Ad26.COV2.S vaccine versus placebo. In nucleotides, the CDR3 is TGTGCCTGGAGTGTACCCTCCGGCGGCGGGAGGGCTGAGGATGAGCAGTTCTTC. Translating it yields CAWSVPSGGGRAEDEQFF.